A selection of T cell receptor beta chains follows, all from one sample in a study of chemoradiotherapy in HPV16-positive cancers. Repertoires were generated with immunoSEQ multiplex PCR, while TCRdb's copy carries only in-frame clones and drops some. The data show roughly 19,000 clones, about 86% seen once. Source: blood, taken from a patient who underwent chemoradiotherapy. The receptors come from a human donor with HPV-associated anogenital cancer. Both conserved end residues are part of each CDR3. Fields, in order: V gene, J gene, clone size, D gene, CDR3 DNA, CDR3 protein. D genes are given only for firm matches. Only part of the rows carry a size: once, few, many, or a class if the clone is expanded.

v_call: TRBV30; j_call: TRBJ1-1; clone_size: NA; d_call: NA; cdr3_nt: TGTGCCTGGAGTGTAGCTGCCGGGGAGACTGAAGCTTTCTTT; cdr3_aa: CAWSVAAGETEAFF
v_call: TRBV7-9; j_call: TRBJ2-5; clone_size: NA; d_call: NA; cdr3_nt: TGTGCCAGCAGCTACCCCCAGGGGACCCAGTACTTC; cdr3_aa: CASSYPQGTQYF
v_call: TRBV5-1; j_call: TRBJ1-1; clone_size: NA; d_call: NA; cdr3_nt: TGCGCCAGCAGCGTCGGGGCGGTGAACACTGAAGCTTTCTTT; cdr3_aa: CASSVGAVNTEAFF
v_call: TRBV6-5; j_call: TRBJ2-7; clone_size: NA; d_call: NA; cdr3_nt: TGTGCCAGCAGCTCTCCCTCTAGCGAGCAGTACTTC; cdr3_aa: CASSSPSSEQYF
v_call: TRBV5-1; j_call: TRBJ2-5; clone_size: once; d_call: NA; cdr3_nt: TGCGCCAGCAGCTTTAGAGGGTCGATTCGAGAGACCCAGTACTTC; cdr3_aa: CASSFRGSIRETQYF
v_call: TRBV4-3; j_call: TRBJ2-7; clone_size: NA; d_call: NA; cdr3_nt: TGCGCCAGCAGCCAAGTGGTACTACTCGAGCAGTACTTC; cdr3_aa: CASSQVVLLEQYF
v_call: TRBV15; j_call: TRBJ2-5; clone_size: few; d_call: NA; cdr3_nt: TGTGCCACCAGCAGGGAGCGGTTACAAGAGACCCAGTACTTC; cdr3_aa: CATSRERLQETQYF
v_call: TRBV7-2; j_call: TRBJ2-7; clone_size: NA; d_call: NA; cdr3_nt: TGTGCCAGCAGCCCCGCCGGACGGAGCGCCGAGCAGTACTTC; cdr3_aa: CASSPAGRSAEQYF
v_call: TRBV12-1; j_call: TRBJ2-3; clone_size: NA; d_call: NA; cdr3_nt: TGTGCCAGCAGACCCCCAGATTTAGCGGGAGTGGATACGCAGTATTTT; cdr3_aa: CASRPPDLAGVDTQYF
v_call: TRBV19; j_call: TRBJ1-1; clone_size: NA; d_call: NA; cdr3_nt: TGTGCCAGTAGTATAGCCAGGGGCCGTTCTGAAGCTTTCTTT; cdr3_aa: CASSIARGRSEAFF
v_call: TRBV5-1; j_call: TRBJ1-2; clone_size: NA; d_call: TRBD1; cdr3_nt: TGCGCCAGCAGCGTGACAGGGGTTGACTATGGCTACACCTTC; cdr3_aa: CASSVTGVDYGYTF
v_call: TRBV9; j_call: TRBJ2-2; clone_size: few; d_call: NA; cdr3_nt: TGTGCCAGCAGCGGCCAGGGTCTGGACACCGGGGAGCTGTTTTTT; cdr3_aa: CASSGQGLDTGELFF
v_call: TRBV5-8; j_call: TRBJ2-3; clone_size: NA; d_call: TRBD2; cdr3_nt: TGTGCCAGCAGCCAAAACCTAGCGGTTCGCACAGATACGCAGTATTTT; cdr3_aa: CASSQNLAVRTDTQYF
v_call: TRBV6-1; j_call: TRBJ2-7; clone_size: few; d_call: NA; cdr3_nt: TGTGCCAGCAGTGAAGCAGCCAGGGGTAACGACGAGCAGTACTTC; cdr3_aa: CASSEAARGNDEQYF
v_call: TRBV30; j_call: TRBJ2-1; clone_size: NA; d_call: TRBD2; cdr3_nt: TGTGCCTGGAGTAGAATCGGGAGGGTCACCTACAATGAGCAGTTCTTC; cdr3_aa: CAWSRIGRVTYNEQFF
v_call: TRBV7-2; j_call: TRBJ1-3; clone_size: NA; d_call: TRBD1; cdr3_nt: TGTGCCAGCAGCTTCAACCAGGGGGCTGGTGGAAACACCATATATTTT; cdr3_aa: CASSFNQGAGGNTIYF